Included here is one T cell receptor (beta chain) sequence, with context. Its specificity is not known. The CDR3 is 14 residues long. Germline loops: CDR1 SQVTM, CDR2 ANQGSEA. Unmatched junction bases numbered 10, after V lost 7 bases and J lost 5 bases. The sample is drawn from a study of T-cell memory formation after mild COVID-19. Overall study findings and caveats: There were some responding clones in pre-infection memory, which suggested that cross-reactive memory had joined. A second wave expanding day 15 to 37 was CD4+-biased; contracting clones were balanced. Among CD4+ contracting clones, most were CM and EM, and CD8+ ones EMRA.

TCRdb ran MiXCR on the 5' RACE reads and lists one entry per CDR3 protein. The sample gives approximately 390,000 distinct CDR3 sequences, roughly 15% of which show up once; roughly a fifth is in the top ten. Sequencing was carried out using PBMCs or a T cell subset sorted from them (not recorded which). The chain joins TRBV29-1 to TRBJ2-5, with TRBD1 matching over 10 bases. The sequence was obtained from a man aged 18 to 29 who had mild COVID-19 (a few samples of this study predate the infection). Cell type and time point are not known. The CDR3 sequence is CSASRGTGAETQYF. CDR3 coding DNA: TGCAGCGCCTCAAGAGGGACAGGGGCCGAGACCCAGTACTTC.